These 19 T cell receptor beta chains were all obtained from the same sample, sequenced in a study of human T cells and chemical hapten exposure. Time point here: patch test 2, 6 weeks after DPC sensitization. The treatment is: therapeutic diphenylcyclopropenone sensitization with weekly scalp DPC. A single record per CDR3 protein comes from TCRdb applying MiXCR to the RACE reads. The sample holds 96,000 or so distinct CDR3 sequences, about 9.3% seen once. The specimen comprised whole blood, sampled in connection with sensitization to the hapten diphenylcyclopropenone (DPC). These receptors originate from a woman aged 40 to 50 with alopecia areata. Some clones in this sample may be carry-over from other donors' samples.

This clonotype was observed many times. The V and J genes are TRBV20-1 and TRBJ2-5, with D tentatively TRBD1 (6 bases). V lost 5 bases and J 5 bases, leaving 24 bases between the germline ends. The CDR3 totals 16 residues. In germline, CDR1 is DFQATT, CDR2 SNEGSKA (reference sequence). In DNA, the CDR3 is TGCAGTGCTCGGACAGAAACCCTGGGGTCTCTTGAGACCCAGTACTTC. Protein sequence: CSARTETLGSLETQYF.

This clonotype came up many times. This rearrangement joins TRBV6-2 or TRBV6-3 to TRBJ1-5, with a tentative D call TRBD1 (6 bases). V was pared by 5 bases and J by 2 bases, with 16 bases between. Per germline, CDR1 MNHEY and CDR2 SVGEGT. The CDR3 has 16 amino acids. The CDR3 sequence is CASSRTGGDGNQPQHF. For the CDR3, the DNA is TGTGCCAGCAGTCGGACGGGGGGCGACGGCAATCAGCCCCAGCATTTT.

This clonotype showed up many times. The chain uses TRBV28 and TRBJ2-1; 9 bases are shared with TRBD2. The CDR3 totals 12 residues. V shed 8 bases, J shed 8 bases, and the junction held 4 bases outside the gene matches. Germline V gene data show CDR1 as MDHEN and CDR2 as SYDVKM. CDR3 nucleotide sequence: TGTGCCAGCGGGGGACTAGCATATGAGCAGTTCTTC. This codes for CASGGLAYEQFF.

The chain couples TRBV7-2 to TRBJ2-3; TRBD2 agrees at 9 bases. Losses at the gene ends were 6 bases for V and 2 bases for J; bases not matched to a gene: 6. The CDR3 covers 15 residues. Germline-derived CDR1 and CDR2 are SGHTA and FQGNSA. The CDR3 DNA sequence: TGTGCCAGCAGTCGGGCTAGCGGGATCACAGATACGCAGTATTTT. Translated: CASSRASGITDTQYF.

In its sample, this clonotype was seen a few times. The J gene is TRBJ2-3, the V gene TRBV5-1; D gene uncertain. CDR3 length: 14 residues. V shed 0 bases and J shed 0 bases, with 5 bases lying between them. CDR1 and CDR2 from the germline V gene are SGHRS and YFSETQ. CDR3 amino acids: CASSLEPSTDTQYF. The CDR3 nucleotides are TGCGCCAGCAGCTTGGAACCTAGCACAGATACGCAGTATTTT.

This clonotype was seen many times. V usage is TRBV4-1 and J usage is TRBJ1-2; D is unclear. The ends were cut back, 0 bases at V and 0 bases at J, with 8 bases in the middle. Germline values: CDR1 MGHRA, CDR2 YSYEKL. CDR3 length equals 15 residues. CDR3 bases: TGCGCCAGCAGCCAAGATAGAACAGCTAACTATGGCTACACCTTC. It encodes CASSQDRTANYGYTF.

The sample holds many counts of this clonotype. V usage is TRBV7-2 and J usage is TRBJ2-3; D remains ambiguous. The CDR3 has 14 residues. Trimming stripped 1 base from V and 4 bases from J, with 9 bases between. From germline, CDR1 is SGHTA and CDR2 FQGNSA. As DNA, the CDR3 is TGTGCCAGCAGCTTAGGGTTCTTGGCAGATACGCAGTATTTT. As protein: CASSLGFLADTQYF.

Here the CDR3 DNA reads TGTGCCAGCAACCCCGGCGGCTTGGGAGAGACCCAGTACTTC. This sequence encodes CASNPGGLGETQYF. This chain links TRBV6-2 or TRBV6-3 with TRBJ2-5, with D unclear. The CDR3 spans 14 residues. V was pared by 7 bases and J by 4 bases, with 16 bases between. Germline V gives CDR1 MNHEY, CDR2 SVGEGT.

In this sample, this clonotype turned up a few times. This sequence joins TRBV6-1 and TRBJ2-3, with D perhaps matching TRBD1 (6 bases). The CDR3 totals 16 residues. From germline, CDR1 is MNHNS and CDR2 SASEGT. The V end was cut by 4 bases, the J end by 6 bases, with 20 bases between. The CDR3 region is CASSANVAQGGDTQYF. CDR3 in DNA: TGTGCCAGCAGTGCGAACGTAGCACAGGGTGGCGATACGCAGTATTTT.

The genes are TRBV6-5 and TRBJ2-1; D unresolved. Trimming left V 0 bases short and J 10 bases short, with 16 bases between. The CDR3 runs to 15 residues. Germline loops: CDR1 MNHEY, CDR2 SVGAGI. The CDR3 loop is CASSYSTALRTEQFF. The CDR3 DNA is TGTGCCAGCAGTTACTCGACTGCATTGAGGACGGAGCAGTTCTTC.

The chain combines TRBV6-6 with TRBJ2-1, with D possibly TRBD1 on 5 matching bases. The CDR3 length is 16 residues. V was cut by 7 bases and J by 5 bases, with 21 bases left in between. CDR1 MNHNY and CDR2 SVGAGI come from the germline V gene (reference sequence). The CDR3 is CASTLFRLGPDNEQFF. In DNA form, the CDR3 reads TGTGCCAGCACTCTATTTCGGCTGGGGCCCGACAATGAGCAGTTCTTC.

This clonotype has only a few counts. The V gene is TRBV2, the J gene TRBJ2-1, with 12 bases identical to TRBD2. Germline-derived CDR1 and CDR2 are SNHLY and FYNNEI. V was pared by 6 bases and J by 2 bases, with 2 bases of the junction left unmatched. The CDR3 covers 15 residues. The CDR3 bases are TGTGCCAGCAGCCCTAGCGGGAGGGCCTACAATGAGCAGTTCTTC. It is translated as CASSPSGRAYNEQFF.

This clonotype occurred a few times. CDR3 sequence: CASSLQASRTDTQYF. In nucleotides, the CDR3 is TGTGCCAGCAGCTTACAGGCTAGTAGGACAGATACGCAGTATTTT. The chain is built from TRBV7-2 and TRBJ2-3; the D is unclear. The V end lost 2 bases, the J end lost 3 bases, and 12 bases lay between the germline ends. CDR1 is SGHTA and CDR2 is FQGNSA in the germline V gene. The CDR3 length is 15 residues.

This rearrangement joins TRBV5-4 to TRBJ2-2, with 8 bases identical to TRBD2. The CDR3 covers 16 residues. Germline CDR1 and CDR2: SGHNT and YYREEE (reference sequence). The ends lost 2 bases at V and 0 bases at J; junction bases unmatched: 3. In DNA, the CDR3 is TGTGCCAGCAGCTTAGGCGGGAGGTCGAACACCGGGGAGCTGTTTTTT. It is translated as CASSLGGRSNTGELFF.

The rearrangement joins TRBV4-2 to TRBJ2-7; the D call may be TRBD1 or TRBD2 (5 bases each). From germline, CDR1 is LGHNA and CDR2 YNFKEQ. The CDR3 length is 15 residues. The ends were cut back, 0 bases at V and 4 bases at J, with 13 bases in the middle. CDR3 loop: CASSQEGRGGYEQYF. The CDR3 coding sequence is TGTGCCAGCAGCCAAGAAGGCCGTGGGGGTTACGAGCAGTACTTC.

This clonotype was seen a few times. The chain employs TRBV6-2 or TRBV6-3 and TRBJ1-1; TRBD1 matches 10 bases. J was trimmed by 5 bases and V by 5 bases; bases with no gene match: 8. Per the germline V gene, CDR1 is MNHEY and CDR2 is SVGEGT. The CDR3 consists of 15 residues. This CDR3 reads CASSPTTGGETEAFF. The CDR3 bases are TGTGCCAGCAGTCCGACGACAGGGGGCGAGACTGAAGCTTTCTTT.

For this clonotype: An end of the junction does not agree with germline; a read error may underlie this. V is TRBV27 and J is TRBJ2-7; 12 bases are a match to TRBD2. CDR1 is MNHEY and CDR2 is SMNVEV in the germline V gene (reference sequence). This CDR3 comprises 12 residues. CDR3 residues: CASSLTSGRPTF. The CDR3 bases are TGTGCCAGCAGCTTGACTAGCGGGAGACCCACCTTC.

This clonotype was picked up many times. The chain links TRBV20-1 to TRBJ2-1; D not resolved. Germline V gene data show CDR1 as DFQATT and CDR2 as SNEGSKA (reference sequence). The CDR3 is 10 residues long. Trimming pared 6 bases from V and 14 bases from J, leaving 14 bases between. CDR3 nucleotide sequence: TGCAGTGCAGGTCGAACCTTTGAGTTCTTC. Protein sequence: CSAGRTFEFF.

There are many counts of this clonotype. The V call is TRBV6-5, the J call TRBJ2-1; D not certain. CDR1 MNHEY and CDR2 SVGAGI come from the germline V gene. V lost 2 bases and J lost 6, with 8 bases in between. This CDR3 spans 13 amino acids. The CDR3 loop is CASSYPPSNEQFF. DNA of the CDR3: TGTGCCAGCAGTTACCCGCCCTCCAATGAGCAGTTCTTC.